A single T cell receptor beta chain is shown here with its context. Its antigen is undetermined. This sample was included in a study of T cells expressing NK-cell markers. Study context: Sorted CD3+CD56-NKG2C+, CD3+CD56+NKG2C+ and CD3+CD56+NKG2C- T cells supplied the TCR beta repertoires. HCMV serostatus: seven of eight sequenced donors positive, one negative.

Regarding the study as a whole: Each of roughly 6 donors carried dominant NKG2C+ clonotypes accounting for roughly 1.0-7.5% of CD8+ T cells.

The CDR3 length is 13 residues. Germline CDR1 and CDR2: SGHVS and FNYEAQ. Generation of TCR beta cDNA was performed by 5'RACE template switching incorporating UMIs. TCRdb reworked the 5' RACE reads into one entry per CDR3 protein, no DNA. The sample features approximately 170,000 distinct CDR3 sequences, with about 19% in its top ten. Specimen: blood T cells: a sorted CD56 or NKG2C T cell subset, CD4+ or CD8+ T cells, or bulk PBMC T cells (not recorded which). The clonotype was recovered from a man aged 18-70 years in good health. J is TRBJ2-7 and V is TRBV7-6. The CDR3 reads CASSEEWGYEQYF.